The 17 T cell receptor beta chains presented below share a single source sample, sequenced in a study of blood T cells in healthy people across ages. The second PCR ran about 7 to 12 cycles with a sample-barcoded 5' primer and J-beta primers. TCRdb processed the 5' RACE reads anew with MiXCR; each CDR3 protein has one entry. The data show 350,000 to 450,000 distinct CDR3 sequences, 52% seen once. The sample was blood. Receptors were obtained from a man between 60 and 75 years old in good health.

The chain has TRBV28 and TRBJ1-2; D call uncertain. Germline V gives CDR1 MDHEN, CDR2 SYDVKM. V lost 6 bases and J 7 bases, leaving 15 bases between the germline ends. CDR3 length: 13 amino acids. Here the CDR3 DNA reads TGTGCCAGCAGGTCCAAAGTGGGAGGTGGCTACACCTTC. Its protein product is CASRSKVGGGYTF.

This chain joins TRBV29-1 and TRBJ1-2; 8 nucleotides match TRBD1. Per the germline V gene, CDR1 is SQVTM and CDR2 is ANQGSEA. This CDR3 has 13 amino acids. The junction had 8 bases not matched to a gene; V was cut back by 4 bases and J by 7 bases. The chain's CDR3 is CSVGTGRVAGYTF. In nucleotides, the CDR3 is TGCAGCGTTGGGACAGGGAGGGTGGCTGGCTACACCTTC.

This chain connects TRBV7-2 to TRBJ2-1; TRBD2 aligns across 12 bases. J gave up 5 bases and V 8 bases, and 10 bases lay outside the gene matches. Germline CDR1 reads SGHTA; CDR2 reads FQGNSA. The CDR3 sequence is 16 residues long. The CDR3, as DNA: TGTGCCAGCGGGGGGACTAGCGGGTCAATCCACAATGAGCAGTTCTTC. Amino acids: CASGGTSGSIHNEQFF.

This clonotype was counted a few times. The V and J genes are TRBV7-9 and TRBJ2-1; no clear D. Germline values: CDR1 SEHNR, CDR2 FQNEAQ (reference sequence). V dropped 5 bases and J dropped 2 bases, with 4 bases sitting between them. This CDR3 comprises 12 residues. CDR3 sequence reads: CASSTTYNEQFF. The CDR3 DNA follows: TGTGCCAGCAGCACCACCTACAATGAGCAGTTCTTC.

Only a few counts were recorded for this clonotype. V gene TRBV29-1 combines with J gene TRBJ2-7, with a possible D match to TRBD2 (5 bases). From germline, CDR1 is SQVTM and CDR2 ANQGSEA. V shed 2 bases and J shed 3 bases, with 11 bases lying between them. This CDR3 is built from 13 residues. Written as DNA, the CDR3 is TGCAGCGTTGAATCAGGCGGAGGCTACGAGCAGTACTTC. Its translation: CSVESGGGYEQYF.

The chain employs TRBV3-1 and TRBJ2-7, with TRBD1 matching over 7 bases. The last part of the DNA fits TRBJ2-5 better; the J call may be wrong. Germline assignment: CDR1 LGHDT and CDR2 YNNKEL (reference sequence). There are 17 residues in the CDR3. CDR3 loop: CASSHPGTASPVGTQYF. The DNA of the CDR3 is TGTGCCAGCAGCCACCCCGGGACAGCTTCCCCGGTGGGGACCCAGTACTTC.

The V call is TRBV12-5, the J call TRBJ2-3; D unclear. Looked up from germline, CDR1 is LGHNT and CDR2 is FRNRAP. V shed 2 bases and J shed 0 bases, with 6 bases lying between them. This CDR3 has 14 amino acids. The CDR3 DNA reads TGTGCTAGTGGTTTGCCGCCTAGCACAGATACGCAGTATTTT. This translates into CASGLPPSTDTQYF.

This clonotype was recorded at least ten times. The V and J genes are TRBV20-1 and TRBJ1-2, with 8 bases fitting TRBD1. The V and J ends lost 0 bases and 7 bases, in that order; junction bases with no gene match: 10. The CDR3 extends over 15 amino acids. Looked up from germline, CDR1 is DFQATT and CDR2 is SNEGSKA (reference sequence). The CDR3 DNA sequence: TGCAGTGCTAGAGAGACCACAGGGGGTAGAAGTGGCTACACCTTC. Amino acid sequence: CSARETTGGRSGYTF.

This rearrangement joins TRBV14 to TRBJ2-7; TRBD1 matches 7 bases. The CDR3 sequence is 14 residues long. The trim removed 4 bases at V and 3 bases at J, leaving 6 bases unmatched. CDR1 and CDR2 from the germline V gene are SGHDN and FVKESK. CDR3 residues: CASSPRDRYYEQYF. The CDR3 nucleotides are TGTGCCAGCAGCCCAAGGGACAGATACTACGAGCAGTACTTC.

This clonotype was observed once. This chain connects TRBV5-1 to TRBJ2-3, with 8 bases identical to TRBD2. V lost 10 bases to trimming and J lost 4 bases; unmatched junction nucleotides: 11. The CDR3 runs to 14 residues. The germline CDR1 and CDR2 sequences are SGHRS and YFSETQ. The CDR3 reads CAGKRGPSADTQYF. DNA of the CDR3: TGCGCCGGCAAGCGGGGGCCATCCGCAGATACGCAGTATTTT. Complete variable domain (other parts from reference TRBV5-1 and TRBJ2-3): KAGVTQTPRYLIKTRGQQVTLSCSPISGHRSVSWYQQTPGQGLQFLFEYFSETQRNKGNFPGRFSGRQFSNSRSEMNVSTLELGDSALYLCAGKRGPSADTQYFGPGTRLTVL.

This clonotype was detected ten times or more. The rearrangement uses TRBV12-3 or TRBV12-4 and TRBJ2-5; D is tentatively TRBD1 or TRBD2 (5 bases each). Trimming removed 5 bases at V and 11 bases at J, with 18 bases between. The CDR3 extends over 13 amino acids. The CDR3 DNA sequence: TGTGCCAGCAGTCCCGGGACCGCCGGTATACAGTACTTC. Encoded protein: CASSPGTAGIQYF.

This chain uses TRBV7-2 with TRBJ2-5; TRBD1 agrees at 10 bases. CDR3 size: 16 residues. Looked up from germline, CDR1 is SGHTA and CDR2 is FQGNSA. After removal of 0 bases from V and 2 bases from J, the junction contained 3 bases not matched to a gene. CDR3 region: CASSLAGGQGQETQYF. CDR3 bases: TGTGCCAGCAGCTTAGCCGGGGGACAGGGGCAAGAGACCCAGTACTTC.

The rearrangement joins TRBV3-1 to TRBJ2-6; D call uncertain. V was shortened by 2 bases and J by 2 bases, with 7 bases between the two germline ends. The CDR3 has 15 amino acids. The germline V gene has CDR1 LGHDT and CDR2 YNNKEL (reference sequence). CDR3 amino acids: CASSQRVTGANVLTF. The CDR3 nucleotides read TGTGCCAGCAGCCAAAGGGTCACTGGGGCCAACGTCCTGACTTTC.

This clonotype occurred a few times. The chain carries TRBV5-1 and TRBJ2-3, with TRBD2 matching 14 bases. V trimming: 0 bases; J trimming: 5 bases; junction bases outside the gene matches: 8. The CDR3 runs 18 residues. Per germline, CDR1 SGHRS and CDR2 YFSETQ. The CDR3 is CASSLGLAGGARGDTQYF. Here the CDR3 DNA reads TGCGCCAGCAGCTTGGGACTAGCGGGAGGGGCGCGAGGAGATACGCAGTATTTT.

This sequence joins TRBV7-9 and TRBJ2-1, with TRBD2 identical over 12 bases. CDR1 SEHNR and CDR2 FQNEAQ come from the germline V gene (reference sequence). The ends lost 5 bases at V and 5 bases at J; junction bases unmatched: 10. This CDR3 spans 17 amino acids. The CDR3 sequence is CASSRSSGGARNNEQFF. The CDR3, as DNA: TGTGCCAGCAGCAGATCTAGCGGGGGGGCCCGGAACAATGAGCAGTTCTTC.

In its sample, this clonotype was seen once. This sequence joins TRBV20-1 and TRBJ2-3; D not resolved. The CDR3 extends over 14 amino acids. V lost 0 bases, J lost 2 bases, and 9 bases lay in between. The germline V gene encodes CDR1 DFQATT and CDR2 SNEGSKA (reference sequence). For the CDR3, the DNA is TGCAGTGCTAGAGATTCCACCACCACAGATACGCAGTATTTT. It codes for CSARDSTTTDTQYF.

This sequence joins TRBV5-1 and TRBJ1-6, with 7 bases fitting TRBD1. CDR3 length: 14 residues. Germline trimming cut 3 bases from V and 7 bases from J; bases unmatched to any gene: 4. Germline V CDR1 and CDR2: SGHRS, YFSETQ. CDR3 sequence (DNA): TGCGCCAGCAGCTCAGGGACAGAGAATTCACCCCTCCACTTT. It is translated as CASSSGTENSPLHF. The entire variable domain, with the rest obtained from reference TRBV5-1 and TRBJ1-6, is as follows: KAGVTQTPRYLIKTRGQQVTLSCSPISGHRSVSWYQQTPGQGLQFLFEYFSETQRNKGNFPGRFSGRQFSNSRSEMNVSTLELGDSALYLCASSSGTENSPLHFGNGTRLTVT.